The source of this T cell receptor beta chain is a study of read filtering for tumor transcriptome and immune sequencing. This library used approximately 0.4 ug RNA and molecular barcoded adaptors spanning alpha/delta and beta/gamma chains. TCRdb used MiXCR to reprocess the reads, holding one entry per CDR3 protein. Of about 130,000 distinct CDR3 sequences in the sample, roughly 13% were seen once. This CDR3 is 15 amino acids long. V was pared by 3 bases and J by 0 bases, with 5 bases of the junction left unmatched. This clonotype was recorded many times. The origin of this receptor is a donor at least 40 years old with multiple myeloma. V usage is TRBV12-3 or TRBV12-4 and J usage is TRBJ2-7; the match to TRBD1 covers 7 bases. Sequenced: a population of CD138-negative cells sorted from bone marrow. The CDR3 sequence is CASSLDRIASYEQYF. The CDR3 bases are TGTGCCAGCAGTTTGGACAGGATCGCCTCCTACGAGCAGTACTTC.